This T cell receptor beta chain originates from a study of OX40 agonist ivuxolimab in advanced cancers. Study details: Ivuxolimab was delivered to patients intravenously every 2 weeks at doses spanning 0.01 to 10 mg/kg.

V lost 6 bases and J 5 bases, leaving 18 bases between the germline ends. The length of the CDR3 is 15 residues. Germline assignment: CDR1 WNHNN and CDR2 SYGVQD (reference sequence). This clone appeared once. Sequencing was performed with immunoSEQ multiplex PCR; in TCRdb, only in-frame clones are kept and a portion is missing. The table records 74,000 or so clones, more than 80% of them present only once. Here the sequenced sample was CD4+ or CD8+ T cells sorted from blood, taken in a trial of the OX40 agonist ivuxolimab. The chain links TRBV10-1 to TRBJ2-3; D might be TRBD2 (6 bases). This TCR was recovered from an adult with an advanced solid tumor such as melanoma, head and neck, liver or kidney cancer. CDR3 residues: CASSGRGQGGDTQYF. The CDR3 coding sequence is TGCGCCAGCAGCGGTAGAGGGCAGGGAGGAGATACGCAGTATTTT.